A single sample gave rise to the 10 T cell receptor beta chains below, sequenced in a study of blood T cells in healthy people across ages. Primers used in a second PCR of about 6 to 11 cycles were a sample-barcoded 5' primer and a J-beta primer mix. TCRdb re-called the 5' RACE reads with MiXCR, one entry per CDR3 protein. The repertoire holds almost 550,000 distinct CDR3 sequences, with less than 25% as singletons. The sample was also reused in another study, on T cells of mothers and their children.

What was sequenced was blood. These receptors were taken from a boy younger than 18 in good health.

J is TRBJ1-1 and V is TRBV3-1; D unresolved. Trimming stripped 0 bases from V and 7 bases from J, with 12 bases between. CDR3 length equals 14 residues. CDR1 is LGHDT and CDR2 is YNNKEL in the germline V gene (reference sequence). CDR3 residues: CASSQDRVTIEAFF. The CDR3 region has the DNA TGTGCCAGCAGCCAAGATAGGGTCACTATTGAAGCTTTCTTT.

The rearrangement joins TRBV7-2 to TRBJ2-5, with 13 bases identical to TRBD2. Germline loops: CDR1 SGHTA, CDR2 FQGNSA. V gave up 1 base and J gave up 3 bases; unmatched junction bases: 5. The CDR3 is 17 residues long. CDR3 amino acids: CASSLGGLAGPKETQYF. The CDR3 DNA sequence: TGTGCCAGCAGCTTAGGGGGACTAGCGGGACCAAAAGAGACCCAGTACTTC.

This clonotype was seen a few times. V and J are TRBV29-1 and TRBJ2-2; no clear D gene. CDR1 and CDR2 from the germline V gene are SQVTM and ANQGSEA. The CDR3 runs 12 residues. Trimming removed 7 bases at V and 4 bases at J, with 10 bases between. CDR3 sequence: CSAYYTTGELFF. The CDR3 DNA follows: TGCAGCGCTTACTACACCACCGGGGAGCTGTTTTTT.

The chain recombines TRBV28 with TRBJ1-4; no clear D. Trimming left V 2 bases short and J 7 bases short, with 5 bases between. From germline, CDR1 is MDHEN and CDR2 SYDVKM. This CDR3 spans 12 amino acids. The CDR3 DNA reads as TGTGCCAGCAGTTTAATTGGTGAAAAACTGTTTTTT. The encoded protein is CASSLIGEKLFF.

This chain connects TRBV3-1 to TRBJ1-1, with 8 bases identical to TRBD1. V lost 4 bases and J lost 10; bases outside the gene matches: 8. Per germline, CDR1 LGHDT and CDR2 YNNKEL (reference sequence). This CDR3 comprises 13 residues. The CDR3 DNA reads as TGTGCCAGCAGCCTAGGACAGGGCACGAGAGCTTTCTTT. Residues: CASSLGQGTRAFF.

This clonotype was recorded a few times. The chain uses TRBV28 and TRBJ1-2; perhaps TRBD1 as D (5 bases). V was shortened by 5 bases and J by 4 bases, with 14 bases between the two germline ends. The CDR3 totals 14 residues. Germline V gives CDR1 MDHEN, CDR2 SYDVKM. The CDR3 DNA follows: TGTGCCAGCAGTGAAGGTACCGGGGGCTATGGCTACACCTTC. Amino acid sequence: CASSEGTGGYGYTF.

The genes are TRBV20-1 and TRBJ1-1; possibly TRBD1 for D (5 bases). This CDR3 comprises 12 residues. With 4 bases removed from V and 7 bases from J, the gap between germline ends came to 13 bases. Germline V gene sequence: CDR1 DFQATT, CDR2 SNEGSKA (reference sequence). The chain's CDR3 is CSATPDRLEAFF. The CDR3 DNA reads as TGCAGTGCTACACCAGACAGACTTGAAGCTTTCTTT.

This clonotype was detected a few times. The CDR3: CASSTRVYEQYF. The DNA for the CDR3 is TGTGCCAGCAGCACCAGGGTCTACGAGCAGTACTTC. The genes are TRBV7-9 and TRBJ2-7, with D tentatively TRBD1 (5 bases). CDR1 and CDR2 (germline): SEHNR, FQNEAQ (reference sequence). V was pared by 5 bases and J by 3 bases, with 8 bases between. The CDR3 contains 12 residues.

This clonotype occurred a few times. As DNA, the CDR3 is TGTGCCAGCAGTTTATTTGGCCCTTATAGCACAGATACGCAGTATTTT. It yields the protein CASSLFGPYSTDTQYF. The V gene is TRBV27, the J gene TRBJ2-3; D call uncertain. Per germline, CDR1 MNHEY and CDR2 SMNVEV (reference sequence). Trimming stripped 1 base from V and 0 bases from J, with 11 bases between. The CDR3 has 16 amino acids.

The V call is TRBV20-1, the J call TRBJ1-2; 7 positions agree with TRBD1. The junction had 7 bases not matched to a gene; V was cut back by 7 bases and J by 5 bases. This CDR3 is 12 amino acids long. Germline CDR1 reads DFQATT; CDR2 reads SNEGSKA (reference sequence). CDR3 DNA sequence: TGCAGTGACAGAGACAGGGAATATGGCTACACCTTC. Protein product: CSDRDREYGYTF.